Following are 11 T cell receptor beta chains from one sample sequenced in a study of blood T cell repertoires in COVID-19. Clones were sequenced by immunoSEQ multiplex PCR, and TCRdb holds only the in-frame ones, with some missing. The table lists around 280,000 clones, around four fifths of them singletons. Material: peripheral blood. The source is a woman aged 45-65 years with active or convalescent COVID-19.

CDR3 amino acids: CASSQDNGLGTDTQYF. CDR3 DNA: TGTGCCAGCAGCCAAGATAACGGGTTGGGCACAGATACGCAGTATTTT. The genes are TRBV14 and TRBJ2-3; D gene ambiguous. The germline V and J ends were trimmed by 0 bases and 1 base, with 11 bases remaining between them. CDR3 length: 16 residues. Germline CDR1 is SGHDN and CDR2 is FVKESK. The variable domain in full, with the rest retrieved from reference TRBV14 and TRBJ2-3, is EAGVTQFPSHSVIEKGQTVTLRCDPISGHDNLYWYRRVMGKEIKFLLHFVKESKQDESGMPNNRFLAERTGGTYSTLKVQPAELEDSGVYFCASSQDNGLGTDTQYFGPGTRLTVL.

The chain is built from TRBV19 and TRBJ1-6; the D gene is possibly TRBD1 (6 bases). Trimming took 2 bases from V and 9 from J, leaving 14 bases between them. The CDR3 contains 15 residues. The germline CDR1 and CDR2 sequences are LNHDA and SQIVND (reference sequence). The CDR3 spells CASSISRGEGSPLHF. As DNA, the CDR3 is TGTGCCAGTAGTATATCCAGGGGTGAGGGTTCACCCCTCCACTTT.

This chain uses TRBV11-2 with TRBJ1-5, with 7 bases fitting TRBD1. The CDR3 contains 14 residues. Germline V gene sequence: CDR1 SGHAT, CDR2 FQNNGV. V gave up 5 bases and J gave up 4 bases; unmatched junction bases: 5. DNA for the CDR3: TGTGCCAGCAGCCGGGACAGAGTAAATCAGCCCCAGCATTTT. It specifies CASSRDRVNQPQHF. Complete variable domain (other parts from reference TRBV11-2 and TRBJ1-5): EAGVAQSPRYKIIEKRQSVAFWCNPISGHATLYWYQQILGQGPKLLIQFQNNGVVDDSQLPKDRFSAERLKGVDSTLKIQPAKLEDSAVYLCASSRDRVNQPQHFGDGTRLSIL.

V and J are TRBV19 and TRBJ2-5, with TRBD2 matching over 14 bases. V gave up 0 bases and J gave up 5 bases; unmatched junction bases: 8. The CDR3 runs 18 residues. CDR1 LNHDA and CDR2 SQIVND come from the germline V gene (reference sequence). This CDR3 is CASSIETGTSGRGETQYF. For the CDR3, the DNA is TGTGCCAGTAGTATAGAGACGGGGACTAGCGGGAGAGGGGAGACCCAGTACTTC.

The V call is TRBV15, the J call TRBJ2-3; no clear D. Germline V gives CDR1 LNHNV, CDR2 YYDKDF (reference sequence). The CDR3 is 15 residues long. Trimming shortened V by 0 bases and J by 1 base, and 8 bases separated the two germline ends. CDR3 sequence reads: CATSRENSRTDTQYF. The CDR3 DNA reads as TGTGCCACCAGCAGAGAGAACTCCCGCACAGATACGCAGTATTTT.

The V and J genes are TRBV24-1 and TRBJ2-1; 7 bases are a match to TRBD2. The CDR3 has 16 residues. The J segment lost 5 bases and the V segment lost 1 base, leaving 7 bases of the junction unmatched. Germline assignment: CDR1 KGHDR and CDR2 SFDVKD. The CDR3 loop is CATSDLDGRTNNEQFF. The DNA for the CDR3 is TGTGCCACCAGTGATTTAGACGGGAGGACGAACAATGAGCAGTTCTTC.

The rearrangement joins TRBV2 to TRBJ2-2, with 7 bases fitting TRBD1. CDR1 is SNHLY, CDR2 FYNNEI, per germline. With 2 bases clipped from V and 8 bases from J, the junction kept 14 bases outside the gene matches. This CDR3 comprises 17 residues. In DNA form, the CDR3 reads TGTGCCAGCAGTGAATCAACCCCCCGACAGGGTTGGGGGGAGCTGTTTTTT. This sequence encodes CASSESTPRQGWGELFF.

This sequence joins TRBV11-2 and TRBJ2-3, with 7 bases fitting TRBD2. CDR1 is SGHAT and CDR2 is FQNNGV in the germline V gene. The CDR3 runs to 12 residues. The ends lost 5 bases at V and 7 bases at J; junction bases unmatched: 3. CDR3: CASSREGNTQYF. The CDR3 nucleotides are TGTGCCAGCAGCAGGGAGGGAAATACGCAGTATTTT.

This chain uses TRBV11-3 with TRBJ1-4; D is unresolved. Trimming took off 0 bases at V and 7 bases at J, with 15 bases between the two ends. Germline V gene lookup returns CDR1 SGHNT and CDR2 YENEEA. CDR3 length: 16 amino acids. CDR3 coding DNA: TGTGCCAGCAGCTTAGATTGGCAGACATTCAGTGAAAAACTGTTTTTT. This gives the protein CASSLDWQTFSEKLFF.

The CDR3 loop reads CASSGDTPVSYEQYF. In DNA form, the CDR3 reads TGTGCCAGCAGCGGGGACACGCCGGTCTCCTACGAGCAGTACTTC. This rearrangement joins TRBV11-2 to TRBJ2-7, with D tentatively TRBD1 (6 bases). The V gene lost 5 bases and the J gene lost 0 bases, with 14 bases spanning the gap. The CDR3 is 15 amino acids. Germline V gene data show CDR1 as SGHAT and CDR2 as FQNNGV.

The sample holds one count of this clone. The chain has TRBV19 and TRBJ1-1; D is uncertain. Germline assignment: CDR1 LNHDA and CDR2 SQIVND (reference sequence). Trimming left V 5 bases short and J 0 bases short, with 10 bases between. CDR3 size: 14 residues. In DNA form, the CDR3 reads TGTGCCAGTAGTCGCCAGGCTCTGAACACTGAAGCTTTCTTT. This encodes CASSRQALNTEAFF. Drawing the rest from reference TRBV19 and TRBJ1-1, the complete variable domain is DGGITQSPKYLFRKEGQNVTLSCEQNLNHDAMYWYRQDPGQGLRLIYYSQIVNDFQKGDIAEGYSVSREKKESFPLTVTSAQKNPTAFYLCASSRQALNTEAFFGQGTRLTVV.